This T cell receptor beta chain stems from a study of blood T cell repertoires in COVID-19. Study-level background: Sites in the United States, Italy and Spain provided acute and convalescent COVID-19 samples.

Enrolment of Seattle patients took place during active infection, and they were followed longitudinally. CDR1 is SGDLS and CDR2 is YYNGEE in the germline V gene. The V and J ends lost 2 bases and 0 bases, in that order; junction bases with no gene match: 0. This CDR3 contains 16 residues. Sequencing used immunoSEQ multiplex PCR; TCRdb keeps in-frame clones, though not all of them. The table records around 300,000 clones, roughly 90% of them present only once. The receptor's source is a woman younger than 45 with COVID-19, enrolled during active disease. The specimen sequenced was peripheral blood. The genes are TRBV9 and TRBJ2-1, with 12 bases matching TRBD2. In DNA form, the CDR3 reads TGTGCCAGCAGCGTGGGACTAGCGGGCTCCTACAATGAGCAGTTCTTC. This encodes CASSVGLAGSYNEQFF.